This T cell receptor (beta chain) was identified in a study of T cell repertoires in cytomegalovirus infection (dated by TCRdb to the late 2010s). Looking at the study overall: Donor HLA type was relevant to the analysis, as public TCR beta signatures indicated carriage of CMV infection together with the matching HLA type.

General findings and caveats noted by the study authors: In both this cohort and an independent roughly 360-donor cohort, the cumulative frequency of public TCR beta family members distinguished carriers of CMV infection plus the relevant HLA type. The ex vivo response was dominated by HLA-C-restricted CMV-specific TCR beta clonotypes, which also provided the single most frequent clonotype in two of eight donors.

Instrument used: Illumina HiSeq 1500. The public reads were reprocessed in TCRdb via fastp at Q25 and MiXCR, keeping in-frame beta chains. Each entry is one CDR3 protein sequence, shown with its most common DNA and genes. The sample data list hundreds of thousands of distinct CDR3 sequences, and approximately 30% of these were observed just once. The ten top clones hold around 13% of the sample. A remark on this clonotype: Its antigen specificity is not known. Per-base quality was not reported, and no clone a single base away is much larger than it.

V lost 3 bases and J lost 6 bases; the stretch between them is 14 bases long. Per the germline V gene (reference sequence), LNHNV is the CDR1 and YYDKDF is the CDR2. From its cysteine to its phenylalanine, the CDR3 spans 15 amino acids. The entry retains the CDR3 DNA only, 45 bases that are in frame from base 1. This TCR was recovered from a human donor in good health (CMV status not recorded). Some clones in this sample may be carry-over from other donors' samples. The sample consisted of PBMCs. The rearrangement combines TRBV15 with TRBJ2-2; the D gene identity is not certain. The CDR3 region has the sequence CATSSPTESAGELFF. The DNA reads TGTGCCACCAGCAGTCCTACCGAGTCTGCCGGGGAGCTGTTTTTT.